This TCR beta chain was captured by sequencing in a study of T cell changes during pregnancy in multiple sclerosis (dated by TCRdb to between 2018 and 2020). With regard to the full study: Changes in the T cell repertoire over the course of pregnancy were examined in this study in women with multiple sclerosis.

A remark on this clone: This receptor's antigen is unknown. The sample holds no much larger clone one base away, and base qualities are not on file.

The germline V and J ends show losses of 0 bases and 4 bases respectively, and no gene match explains 3 bases of the junction. The germline V gene specifies SGDLS as CDR1 and YYNGEE as CDR2. The CDR3 spans 15 residues, from the cysteine through the phenylalanine. Of the read, only the CDR3 DNA is kept; its 45 bases are in frame from base 1. The method behind the library was the immunoSEQ multiplex PCR assay. TCRdb retrieved this table from immuneACCESS and kept in-frame rearrangements only. Not all clones are present; in checked studies, unresolved V genes account for under half, and no reason is known for the remainder. The sample table records roughly 55,000 clones; 80% to 95% of these occur just once. 0.16% of the sample comes from the top ten.

This clonotype was obtained from a female donor in good health, enrolled as a control in a pregnancy study. The chain is assembled from TRBV9 and TRBJ1-2; TRBD1 matches 10 bases in the middle. The sequenced sample was CD4+ T cells from peripheral blood mononuclear cells, obtained after pregnancy. The CDR3 is CASSVAGTGVYGYTF. The sequenced DNA: TGTGCCAGCAGCGTAGCTGGGACAGGGGTCTATGGCTACACCTTC.